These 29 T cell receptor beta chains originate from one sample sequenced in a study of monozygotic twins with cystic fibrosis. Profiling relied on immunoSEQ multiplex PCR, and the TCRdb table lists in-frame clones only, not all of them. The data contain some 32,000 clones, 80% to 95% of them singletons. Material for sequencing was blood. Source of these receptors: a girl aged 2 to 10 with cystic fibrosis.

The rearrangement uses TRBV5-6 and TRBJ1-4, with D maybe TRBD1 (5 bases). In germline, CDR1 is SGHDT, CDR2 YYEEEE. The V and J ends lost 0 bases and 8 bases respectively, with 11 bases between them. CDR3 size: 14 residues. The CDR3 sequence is CASSLGPGQEKLFF. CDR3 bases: TGTGCCAGCAGCTTGGGGCCGGGGCAGGAAAAACTGTTTTTT.

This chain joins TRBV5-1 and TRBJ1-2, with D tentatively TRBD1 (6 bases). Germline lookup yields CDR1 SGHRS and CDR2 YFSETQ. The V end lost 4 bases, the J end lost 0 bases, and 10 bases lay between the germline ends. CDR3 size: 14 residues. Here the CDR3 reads CASSMDRANYGYTF. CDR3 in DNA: TGCGCCAGCAGCATGGACAGAGCTAACTATGGCTACACCTTC.

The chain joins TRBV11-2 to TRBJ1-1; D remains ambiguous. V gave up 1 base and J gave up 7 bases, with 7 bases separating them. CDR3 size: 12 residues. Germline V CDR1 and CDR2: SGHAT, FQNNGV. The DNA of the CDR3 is TGTGCCAGCAGCTTAGTTAAGTTTGAAGCTTTCTTT. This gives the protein CASSLVKFEAFF.

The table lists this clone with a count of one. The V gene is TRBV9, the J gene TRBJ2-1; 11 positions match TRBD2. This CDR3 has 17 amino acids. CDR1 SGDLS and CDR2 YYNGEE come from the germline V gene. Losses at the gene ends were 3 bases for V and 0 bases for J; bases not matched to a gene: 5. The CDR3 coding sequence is TGTGCCAGCAGCGGACTAGCGGGATTAAGCTCCTACAATGAGCAGTTCTTC. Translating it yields CASSGLAGLSSYNEQFF. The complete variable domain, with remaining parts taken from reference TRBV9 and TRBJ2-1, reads DSGVTQTPKHLITATGQRVTLRCSPRSGDLSVYWYQQSLDQGLQFLIQYYNGEERAKGNILERFSAQQFPDLHSELNLSSLELGDSALYFCASSGLAGLSSYNEQFFGPGTRLTVL.

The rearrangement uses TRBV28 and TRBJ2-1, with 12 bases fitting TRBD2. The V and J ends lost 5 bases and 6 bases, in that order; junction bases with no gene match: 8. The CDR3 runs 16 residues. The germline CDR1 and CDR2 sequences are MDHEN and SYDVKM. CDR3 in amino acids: CASSPRLAGDLNEQFF. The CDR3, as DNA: TGTGCCAGCAGTCCTAGACTAGCGGGAGATCTCAATGAGCAGTTCTTC.

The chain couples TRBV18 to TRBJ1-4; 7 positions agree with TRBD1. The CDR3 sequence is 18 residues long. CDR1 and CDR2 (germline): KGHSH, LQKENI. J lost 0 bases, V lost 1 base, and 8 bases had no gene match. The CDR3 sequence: CASSPRVRGLATNEKLFF. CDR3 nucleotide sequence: TGTGCCAGCTCACCACGGGTGAGGGGGCTTGCAACTAATGAAAAACTGTTTTTT.

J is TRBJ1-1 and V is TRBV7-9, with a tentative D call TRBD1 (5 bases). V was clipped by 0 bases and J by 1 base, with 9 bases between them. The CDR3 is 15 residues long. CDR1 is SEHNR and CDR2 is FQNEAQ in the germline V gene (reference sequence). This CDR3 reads CASSLALRGNTEAFF. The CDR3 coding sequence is TGTGCCAGCAGCTTAGCTTTGAGGGGGAACACTGAAGCTTTCTTT.

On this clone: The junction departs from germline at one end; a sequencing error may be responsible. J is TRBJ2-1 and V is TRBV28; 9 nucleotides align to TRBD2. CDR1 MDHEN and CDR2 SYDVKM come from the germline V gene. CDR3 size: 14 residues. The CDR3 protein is CASRTSGYYSEQFF. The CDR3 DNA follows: TGTGCCAGCAGGACTAGCGGTTACTACAGTGAGCAGTTCTTC.

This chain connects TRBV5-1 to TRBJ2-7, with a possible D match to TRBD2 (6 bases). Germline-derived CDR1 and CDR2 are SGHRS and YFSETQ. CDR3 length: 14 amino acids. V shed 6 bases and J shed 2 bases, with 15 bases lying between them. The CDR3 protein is CASTPGGLTYEQYF. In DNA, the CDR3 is TGCGCCAGCACCCCCGGGGGACTTACCTACGAGCAGTACTTC.

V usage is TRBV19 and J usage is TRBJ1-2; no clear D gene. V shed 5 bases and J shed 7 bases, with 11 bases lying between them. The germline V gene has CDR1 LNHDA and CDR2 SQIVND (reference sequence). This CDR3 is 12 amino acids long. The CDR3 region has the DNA TGTGCCAGTAGTCCAGGAGGAGTTGGCTACACCTTC. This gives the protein CASSPGGVGYTF. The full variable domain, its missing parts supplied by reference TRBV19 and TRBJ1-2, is DGGITQSPKYLFRKEGQNVTLSCEQNLNHDAMYWYRQDPGQGLRLIYYSQIVNDFQKGDIAEGYSVSREKKESFPLTVTSAQKNPTAFYLCASSPGGVGYTFGSGTRLTVV.

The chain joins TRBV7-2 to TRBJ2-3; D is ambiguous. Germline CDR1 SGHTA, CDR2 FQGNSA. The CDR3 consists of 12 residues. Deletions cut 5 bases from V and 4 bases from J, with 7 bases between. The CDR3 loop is CASSLGPDTQYF. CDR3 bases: TGTGCCAGCAGCCTAGGACCAGATACGCAGTATTTT.

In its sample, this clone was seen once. CDR3 sequence (DNA): TGTGCCTGGAGAAAGGGACAGGGGTTAGGGACTGAAGCTTTCTTT. It translates to CAWRKGQGLGTEAFF. The genes are TRBV30 and TRBJ1-1; 10 bases fit TRBD1. Unmatched junction bases numbered 9, after V lost 3 bases and J lost 5 bases. This CDR3 spans 15 amino acids. Germline CDR1 is GTSNPN and CDR2 is SVGIG (reference sequence).

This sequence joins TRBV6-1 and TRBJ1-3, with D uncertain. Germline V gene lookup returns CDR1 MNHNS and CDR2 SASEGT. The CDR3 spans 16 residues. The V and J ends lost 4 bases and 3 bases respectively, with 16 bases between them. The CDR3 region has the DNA TGTGCCAGCAGTGGGCCGGTGGCAGGACTTGGAAACACCATATATTTT. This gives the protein CASSGPVAGLGNTIYF.

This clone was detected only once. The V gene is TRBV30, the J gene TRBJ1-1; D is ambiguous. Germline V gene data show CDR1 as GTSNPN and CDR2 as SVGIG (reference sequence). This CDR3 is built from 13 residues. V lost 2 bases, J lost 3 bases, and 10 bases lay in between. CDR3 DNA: TGTGCCTGGAGTCCGATGTTCGACACTGAAGCTTTCTTT. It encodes CAWSPMFDTEAFF.

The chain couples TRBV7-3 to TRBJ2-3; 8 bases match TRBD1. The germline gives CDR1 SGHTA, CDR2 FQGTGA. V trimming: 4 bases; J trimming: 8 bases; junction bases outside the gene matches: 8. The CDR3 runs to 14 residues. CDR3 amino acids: CASSSGQGRGTQYF. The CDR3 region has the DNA TGTGCCAGCAGCTCCGGACAGGGTAGGGGTACGCAGTATTTT. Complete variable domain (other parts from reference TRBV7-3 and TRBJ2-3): GAGVSQTPSNKVTEKGKYVELRCDPISGHTALYWYRQSLGQGPEFLIYFQGTGAADDSGLPNDRFFAVRPEGSVSTLKIQRTERGDSAVYLCASSSGQGRGTQYFGPGTRLTVL.

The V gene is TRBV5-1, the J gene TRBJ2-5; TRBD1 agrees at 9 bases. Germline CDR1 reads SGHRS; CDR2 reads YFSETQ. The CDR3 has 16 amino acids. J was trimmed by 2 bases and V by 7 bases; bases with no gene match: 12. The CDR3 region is CASSPGQGIGQETQYF. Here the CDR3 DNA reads TGCGCCAGCTCTCCCGGACAGGGGATAGGTCAAGAGACCCAGTACTTC.

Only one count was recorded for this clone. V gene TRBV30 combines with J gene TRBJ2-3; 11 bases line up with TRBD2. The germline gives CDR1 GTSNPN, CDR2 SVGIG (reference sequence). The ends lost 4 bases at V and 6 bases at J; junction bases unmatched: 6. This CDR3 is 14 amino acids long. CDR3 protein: CAWNPSGGLDTQYF. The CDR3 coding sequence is TGTGCCTGGAATCCTAGCGGGGGGCTGGATACGCAGTATTTT.

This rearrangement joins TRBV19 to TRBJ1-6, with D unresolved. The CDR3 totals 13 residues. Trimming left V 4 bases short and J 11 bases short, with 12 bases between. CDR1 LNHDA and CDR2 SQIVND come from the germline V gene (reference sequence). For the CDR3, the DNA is TGTGCCAGTAGTACCCAGCGGTACGCACCCCTCCACTTT. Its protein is CASSTQRYAPLHF. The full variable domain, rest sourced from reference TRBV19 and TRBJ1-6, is DGGITQSPKYLFRKEGQNVTLSCEQNLNHDAMYWYRQDPGQGLRLIYYSQIVNDFQKGDIAEGYSVSREKKESFPLTVTSAQKNPTAFYLCASSTQRYAPLHFGNGTRLTVT.

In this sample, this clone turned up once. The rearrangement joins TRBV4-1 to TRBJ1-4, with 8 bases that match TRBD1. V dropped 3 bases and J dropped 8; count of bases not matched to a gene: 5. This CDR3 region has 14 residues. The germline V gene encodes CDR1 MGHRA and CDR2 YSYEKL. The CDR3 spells CASSQTGVEEKLFF. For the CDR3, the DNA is TGCGCCAGCAGCCAGACAGGGGTGGAAGAAAAACTGTTTTTT.

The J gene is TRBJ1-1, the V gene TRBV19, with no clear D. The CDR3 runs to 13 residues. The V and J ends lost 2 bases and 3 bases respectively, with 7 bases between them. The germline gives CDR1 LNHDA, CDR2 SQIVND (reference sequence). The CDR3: CASSITHDTEAFF. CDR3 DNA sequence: TGTGCCAGTAGTATAACACATGACACTGAAGCTTTCTTT. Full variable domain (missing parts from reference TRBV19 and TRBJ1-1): DGGITQSPKYLFRKEGQNVTLSCEQNLNHDAMYWYRQDPGQGLRLIYYSQIVNDFQKGDIAEGYSVSREKKESFPLTVTSAQKNPTAFYLCASSITHDTEAFFGQGTRLTVV.

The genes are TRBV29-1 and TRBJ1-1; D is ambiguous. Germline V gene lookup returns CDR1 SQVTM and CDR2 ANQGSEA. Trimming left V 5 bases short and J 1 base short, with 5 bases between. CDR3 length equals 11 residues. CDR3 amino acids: CSVLENTEAFF. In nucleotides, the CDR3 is TGCAGCGTTTTGGAGAACACTGAAGCTTTCTTT.

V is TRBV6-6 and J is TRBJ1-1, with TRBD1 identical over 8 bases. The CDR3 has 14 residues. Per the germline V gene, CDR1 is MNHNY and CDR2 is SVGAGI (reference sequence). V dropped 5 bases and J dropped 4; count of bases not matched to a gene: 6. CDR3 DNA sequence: TGTGCCAGCAGTGCGGACAGGGTTTTCACTGAAGCTTTCTTT. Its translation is CASSADRVFTEAFF.

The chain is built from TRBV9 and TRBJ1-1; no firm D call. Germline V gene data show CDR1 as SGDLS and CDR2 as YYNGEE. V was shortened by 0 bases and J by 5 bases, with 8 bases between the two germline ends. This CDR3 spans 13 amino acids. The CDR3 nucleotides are TGTGCCAGCAGCGTAGAATCGGAGACTGAAGCTTTCTTT. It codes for CASSVESETEAFF.

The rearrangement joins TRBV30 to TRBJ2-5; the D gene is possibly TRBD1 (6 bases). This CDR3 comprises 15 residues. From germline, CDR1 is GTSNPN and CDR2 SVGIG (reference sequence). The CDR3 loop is CALGLDSWYQETQYF. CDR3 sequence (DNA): TGTGCTCTAGGACTGGACAGCTGGTACCAAGAGACCCAGTACTTC. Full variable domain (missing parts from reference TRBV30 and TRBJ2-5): SQTIHQWPATLVQPVGSPLSLECTVEGTSNPNLYWYRQAAGRGLQLLFYSVGIGQISSEVPQNLSASRPQDRQFILSSKKLLLSDSGFYLCALGLDSWYQETQYFGPGTRLLVL.

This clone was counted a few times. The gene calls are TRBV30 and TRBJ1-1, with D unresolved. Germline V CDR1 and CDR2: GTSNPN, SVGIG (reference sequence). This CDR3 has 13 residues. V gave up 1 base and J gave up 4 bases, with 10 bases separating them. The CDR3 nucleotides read TGTGCCTGGAGTGACTACAGCCCCACTGAAGCTTTCTTT. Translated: CAWSDYSPTEAFF. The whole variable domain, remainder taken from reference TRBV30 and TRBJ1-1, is SQTIHQWPATLVQPVGSPLSLECTVEGTSNPNLYWYRQAAGRGLQLLFYSVGIGQISSEVPQNLSASRPQDRQFILSSKKLLLSDSGFYLCAWSDYSPTEAFFGQGTRLTVV.

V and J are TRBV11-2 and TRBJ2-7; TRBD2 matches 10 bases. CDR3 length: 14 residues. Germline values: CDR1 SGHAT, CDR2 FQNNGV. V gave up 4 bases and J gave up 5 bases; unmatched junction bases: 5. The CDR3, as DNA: TGTGCCAGCAGCTCCAGCGGGAGGGACCACGAGCAGTACTTC. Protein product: CASSSSGRDHEQYF.

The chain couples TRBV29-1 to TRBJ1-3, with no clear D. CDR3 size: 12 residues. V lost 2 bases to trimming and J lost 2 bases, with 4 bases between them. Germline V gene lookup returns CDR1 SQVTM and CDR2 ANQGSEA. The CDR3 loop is CSVESPGNTIYF. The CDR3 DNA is TGCAGCGTTGAAAGCCCTGGAAACACCATATATTTT.

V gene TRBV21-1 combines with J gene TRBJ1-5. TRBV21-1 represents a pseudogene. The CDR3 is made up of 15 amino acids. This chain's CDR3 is CASRGGGLADQPQHF. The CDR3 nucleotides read TGTGCCAGCAGAGGGGGGGGGCTGGCGGATCAGCCCCAGCATTTT.

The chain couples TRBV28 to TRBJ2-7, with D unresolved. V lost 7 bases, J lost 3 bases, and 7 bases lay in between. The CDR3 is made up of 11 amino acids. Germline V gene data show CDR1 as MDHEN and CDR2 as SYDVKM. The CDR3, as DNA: TGTGCCAGCACTCTTAACTACGAGCAGTACTTC. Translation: CASTLNYEQYF.